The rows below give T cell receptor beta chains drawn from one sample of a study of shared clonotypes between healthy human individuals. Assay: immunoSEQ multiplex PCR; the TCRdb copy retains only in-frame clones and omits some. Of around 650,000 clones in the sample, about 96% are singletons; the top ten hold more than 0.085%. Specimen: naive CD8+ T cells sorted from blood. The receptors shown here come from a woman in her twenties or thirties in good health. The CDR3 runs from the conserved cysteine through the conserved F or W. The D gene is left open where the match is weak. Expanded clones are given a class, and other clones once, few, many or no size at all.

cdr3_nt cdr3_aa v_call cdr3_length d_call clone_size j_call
TGTGCCAGCAGAGAAACAGGGGGGTCCTACGAGCAGTACTTC CASRETGGSYEQYF TRBV28 14 TRBD1 . TRBJ2-7
TGTGCCAGCAGCCTGACTAGCGGGAGGGGGGGCAATGAGCAGTTCTTC CASSLTSGRGGNEQFF TRBV28 16 TRBD2 . TRBJ2-1
TGTGCCAGCAGTCTGAGGGGAGCTACCTACGAGCAGTACTTC CASSLRGATYEQYF TRBV27 14 . . TRBJ2-7
TGTGCCAGCAGTTCTACAAGGGACAGGCAGAGGGGTGCCGAGCAGTACTTC CASSSTRDRQRGAEQYF TRBV28 17 TRBD1 . TRBJ2-7
TGTGCCAGTAGTAGCCCTCGGGGGTCGAACACTGAAGCTTTCTTT CASSSPRGSNTEAFF TRBV19 15 . . TRBJ1-1
TGTGCCAGTAGTGACAGGGTGGTCGGGGAGCTGTTTTTT CASSDRVVGELFF TRBV19 13 TRBD1 . TRBJ2-2
TGTGCCAGCAGCTTAGGCTCAGCCCCCTACGAGCAGTACTTC CASSLGSAPYEQYF TRBV13 14 . . TRBJ2-7
TGTGCCAGCAGCTCAAAACAGGTAGTAAAAGAGACCCAGTACTTC CASSSKQVVKETQYF TRBV13 15 . . TRBJ2-5
TGTGCCAGCAGCTTTCAGGGGGCATTAGCAGAGACCCAGTACTTC CASSFQGALAETQYF TRBV5-4 15 TRBD1 . TRBJ2-5
TGCGCCAGCAGCCACGGACCGGGGAAAGGCAATCAGCCCCAGCATTTT CASSHGPGKGNQPQHF TRBV4-1 16 . . TRBJ1-5
TGTGCCATCATGTCCGTAGGTAACTCTGGGGCCAACGTCCTGACTTTC CAIMSVGNSGANVLTF TRBV10-3 16 . . TRBJ2-6
TGTGCCAGCAGTTTGGACAGGGGAGAGACCCAGTACTTC CASSLDRGETQYF TRBV28 13 TRBD1 . TRBJ2-5
TGCAGCGTTTTAGGTCTAGCGCCTTACAATGAGCAGTTCTTC CSVLGLAPYNEQFF TRBV29-1 14 . . TRBJ2-1
TGTGCCAGCAGCACAGGGGCCAACGTCCTGACTTTC CASSTGANVLTF TRBV27 12 . . TRBJ2-6
TGTGCCAGTTCTGACTCTGGAAACACCATATATTTT CASSDSGNTIYF TRBV28 12 . . TRBJ1-3
TGCGCCAGCAGCCAAGAGGCGGCCTACAATGAGCAGTTCTTC CASSQEAAYNEQFF TRBV4-1 14 . . TRBJ2-1
TGTGCCAGCAGCCGTACCACAAAGGGTGAGCAGTTCTTC CASSRTTKGEQFF TRBV7-8 13 . . TRBJ2-1
TGTGCCAGCAGTACCAGTCGGCGGAACACTGAAGCTTTCTTT CASSTSRRNTEAFF TRBV28 14 . few TRBJ1-1
TGTGCCAGCAGCTTGGAGGGACAGGCACCCCAAGAGACCCAGTACTTC CASSLEGQAPQETQYF TRBV5-6 16 TRBD1 . TRBJ2-5
TGTGCCAGCACCACGACAGGGGGAACCTACGAGCAGTACTTC CASTTTGGTYEQYF TRBV27 14 TRBD1 once TRBJ2-7
TGTGCCAGCAGTCCCGGTGGGTTGGTGCACGAGCAGTACTTC CASSPGGLVHEQYF TRBV5-4 14 . once TRBJ2-7
TGTGCCGGACAGGGACTAGCGGGAGGGCGCGGCGGGGAGCTGTTTTTT CAGQGLAGGRGGELFF TRBV2 16 TRBD2 . TRBJ2-2
TGTGCCAGCAGGACAGGGGTAAACAATGAGCAGTTCTTC CASRTGVNNEQFF TRBV28 13 TRBD1 . TRBJ2-1
TGTGCCAGCAGCATCCAGGGTCCTTTGGCAGATACGCAGTATTTT CASSIQGPLADTQYF TRBV5-4 15 . . TRBJ2-3
TGTGCCAGCAGCTCGACAGGGGTGGGAACCTACGAGCAGTACTTC CASSSTGVGTYEQYF TRBV5-6 15 TRBD1 . TRBJ2-7
TGCGCCAGCAGCCCCCTAGAATTCACAGATACGCAGTATTTT CASSPLEFTDTQYF TRBV4-1 14 . . TRBJ2-3
TGTGCCAGCAGCTTAGTGCAGGGGGTCTACGAGCAGTACTTC CASSLVQGVYEQYF TRBV7-2 14 TRBD1 . TRBJ2-7
TGTGCCAGTAGTCCCTCCATAGCGGGGGAAAGCTCCTACGAGCAGTACTTC CASSPSIAGESSYEQYF TRBV19 17 TRBD2 . TRBJ2-7
TGCGCCAGCAGGGCCAGAGAAATGAACACTGAAGCTTTCTTT CASRAREMNTEAFF TRBV10-2 14 . . TRBJ1-1
TGTGCCAGCAGCCCTTCAGGAGGGGGGTACGAGCAGTACTTC CASSPSGGGYEQYF TRBV5-4 14 . . TRBJ2-7
TGTGCCAGCAGCTTAGGCCGGGGGGGTGACACTGAAGCTTTCTTT CASSLGRGGDTEAFF TRBV7-6 15 . . TRBJ1-1
TGTGCCAGCAGTGACCCCCCGGCGGGGGGGATTAGCACCGGGGAGCTGTTTTTT CASSDPPAGGISTGELFF TRBV2 18 TRBD2 . TRBJ2-2
TGTGCCAGCAGTCCCGGGCCCACCTACAATGAGCAGTTCTTC CASSPGPTYNEQFF TRBV27 14 . . TRBJ2-1
TGTGCCAGCAGCGACGTCTGGGGAGAGCAGTTCTTC CASSDVWGEQFF TRBV9 12 . . TRBJ2-1
TGCGCCAGCAGCCGAAGGACTAGCGGGAGCAGTGATACGCAGTATTTT CASSRRTSGSSDTQYF TRBV4-1 16 TRBD2 . TRBJ2-3
TGTGCCAGCAGCTTGGTCGGGAGCATCGCCTACGAGCAGTACTTC CASSLVGSIAYEQYF TRBV13 15 . once TRBJ2-7
TGTGCCAGCAGCCAAGAAATAGCGGGAGCGTTAGGCTCCTACGAGCAGTACTTC CASSQEIAGALGSYEQYF TRBV4-2 18 TRBD2 . TRBJ2-7
TGTGCCAGCAGTGGGCTAGCGGCTTACAATGAGCAGTTCTTC CASSGLAAYNEQFF TRBV2 14 TRBD2 . TRBJ2-1
TGTGCCAGCAGCCCAGGAGGCTCCTACGAGCAGTACTTC CASSPGGSYEQYF TRBV13 13 . . TRBJ2-7
TGTGCCTGGAGTCTGGGGATAAACACTGAAGCTTTCTTT CAWSLGINTEAFF TRBV30 13 . . TRBJ1-1
TGTGCCAGCAGCTTTCCCCGGGATGAATCCTACAATGAGCAGTTCTTC CASSFPRDESYNEQFF TRBV7-8 16 . . TRBJ2-1
TGCAGTGCTAGGCGGGTCACTGAAGCTTTCTTT CSARRVTEAFF TRBV20-1 11 . . TRBJ1-1
TGTGCCAGCGCCTTTGGACGGATCTATGGCTACACCTTC CASAFGRIYGYTF TRBV27 13 . . TRBJ1-2
TGTGCCAGTAGTGGGACACCAGGATACGGCGAGCAGTACTTC CASSGTPGYGEQYF TRBV19 14 . . TRBJ2-7
TGTGCCAGCAGCTCCGAGCTAGCGGGAGGATACGAGCAGTACTTC CASSSELAGGYEQYF TRBV13 15 TRBD2 . TRBJ2-7
TGTGCCAGCAGTCCAGGGGGGGAGGGGCGTGAGCAGTTCTTC CASSPGGEGREQFF TRBV28 14 . once TRBJ2-1